This TCR beta chain originates from a study of blood T cell repertoires in COVID-19. Across the study: The samples span acute and convalescent COVID-19 from the United States, Italy and Spain. PBMCs, B-cell-depleted T cells, or T cells were the source of the cDNA or gDNA that made up the material.

J lost 8 bases, V lost 5 bases, and 9 bases had no gene match. Germline V gives CDR1 SGHTA, CDR2 FQGNSA. The CDR3 has 15 residues. As handled by the study authors: It was from reference gene primer amplification that nucleated cell counts were estimated. Produced via immunoSEQ multiplex PCR; TCRdb's table is partial and in-frame only. V, J and clone size are taken as reported in that table, and D and trimming were inferred from the DNA itself. The sample holds some 120,000 clones; over 80% are singletons and the top ten take approximately 2%. The sequenced sample consisted of peripheral blood. This chain connects TRBV7-2 to TRBJ1-4; 9 bases align to TRBD1. The clonotype was recovered from a man in his 70s with acute or convalescent COVID-19. Here the CDR3 DNA reads TGTGCCAGCAGCCCACAGGGGGCGCCCCGAGAAAAACTGTTTTTT. Translation gives CASSPQGAPREKLFF.